This is a list of T cell receptor beta chains from one sample in a study of radiation and T cells in renal cell carcinoma. Some clones are missing from TCRdb's copy, which holds only in-frame ones; the method was immunoSEQ multiplex PCR. The sample gives 60,000 to 95,000 clones, approximately 82% of which show up once; 2% to 3% is in the top ten. The sample consisted of blood, taken from a patient whose treatment included radiotherapy and nephrectomy. The receptor source for this set is a woman in her sixties or seventies with renal cell carcinoma. CDR3s include the opening cysteine and the closing phenylalanine or tryptophan. A D gene is named only where the DNA matches it firmly. Clone sizes are given selectively: once, few, many, or a class where the clone is expanded.

d_gene: NA; v_gene: TRBV19; j_gene: TRBJ1-1; abundance: few; CDR3nt: TGTGCCAGTAGTATAGCCATATCCACTGAAGCTTTCTTT; CDR3aa: CASSIAISTEAFF
d_gene: TRBD1; v_gene: TRBV25-1; j_gene: TRBJ2-7; abundance: NA; CDR3nt: TGTGCCAGCATTGACAGGGTGTACGAGCAGTACTTC; CDR3aa: CASIDRVYEQYF
d_gene: TRBD1; v_gene: TRBV18; j_gene: TRBJ1-3; abundance: NA; CDR3nt: TGTGCCAGCTCAATCCGGGACAGGGTCTCTGGAAACACCATATATTTT; CDR3aa: CASSIRDRVSGNTIYF
d_gene: NA; v_gene: TRBV18; j_gene: TRBJ2-7; abundance: NA; CDR3nt: TGTGCCAGCTCCCAAGGACCAGGGAGCTCCTACGAGCAGTACTTC; CDR3aa: CASSQGPGSSYEQYF
d_gene: NA; v_gene: TRBV5-1; j_gene: TRBJ1-3; abundance: NA; CDR3nt: TGCGCCAGCAGCTTGGATCAGTCATCAGGAGGAAACACCATATATTTT; CDR3aa: CASSLDQSSGGNTIYF
d_gene: TRBD2; v_gene: TRBV13; j_gene: TRBJ2-1; abundance: once; CDR3nt: TGTGCCAGCAGCTTAGGCACGACGGGGGGTTCGGAGAATGAGCAGTTCTTC; CDR3aa: CASSLGTTGGSENEQFF
d_gene: NA; v_gene: TRBV6-5; j_gene: TRBJ1-3; abundance: NA; CDR3nt: TGTGCCAGCAGTTACTCGGCACGGATCTCTGGAAACACCATATATTTT; CDR3aa: CASSYSARISGNTIYF
d_gene: NA; v_gene: TRBV7-2; j_gene: TRBJ2-7; abundance: NA; CDR3nt: TGTGCCAGCAACCCACAGGGCAGCTCCTACGAGCAGTACTTC; CDR3aa: CASNPQGSSYEQYF
d_gene: NA; v_gene: TRBV7-8; j_gene: TRBJ2-7; abundance: NA; CDR3nt: TGTGCCAGCAGCTTACTCCTCGTGGGCGACGAGCAGTACTTC; CDR3aa: CASSLLLVGDEQYF
d_gene: NA; v_gene: TRBV16; j_gene: TRBJ1-1; abundance: NA; CDR3nt: TGTGCCAGCAGCCAAATCACACAGAACACTGAAGCTTTCTTT; CDR3aa: CASSQITQNTEAFF
d_gene: NA; v_gene: TRBV20-1; j_gene: TRBJ2-5; abundance: once; CDR3nt: TGCAGTGCTAGGGGTGCAGAGACCCAGTACTTC; CDR3aa: CSARGAETQYF
d_gene: NA; v_gene: TRBV10-3; j_gene: TRBJ2-3; abundance: NA; CDR3nt: TGTGCCACCGGTGAGGTTGCAGCTACAGATACGCAGTATTTT; CDR3aa: CATGEVAATDTQYF
d_gene: NA; v_gene: TRBV15; j_gene: TRBJ1-4; abundance: NA; CDR3nt: TGTGCCACCACCGGAGGGTTTGCTGCTAATGAAAAACTGTTTTTT; CDR3aa: CATTGGFAANEKLFF
d_gene: TRBD1; v_gene: TRBV6-1; j_gene: TRBJ2-7; abundance: NA; CDR3nt: TGTGCCAGCAGTGGCCAGGGGGCGCTGGGGGAGCAGTACTTC; CDR3aa: CASSGQGALGEQYF
d_gene: NA; v_gene: TRBV7-9; j_gene: TRBJ1-2; abundance: NA; CDR3nt: TGTGCCAGCAGCTTAGGGGTAGTTGGCTACACCTTC; CDR3aa: CASSLGVVGYTF